This T cell receptor (beta chain) was retrieved from a study of CD8 T cells in ankylosing spondylitis. Only one count was recorded for this clonotype. CDR3 length equals 15 residues. In germline, CDR1 is LGHNA, CDR2 YSLEER. V was cut by 0 bases and J by 4 bases, with 12 bases left in between. TCRdb processed the 5' RACE reads anew with MiXCR; each CDR3 protein has one entry. The table includes 150,000 to 200,000 distinct CDR3 sequences, over 10% detected once. J is TRBJ2-5 and V is TRBV4-3, with unresolved D. The sequence came from a female donor with ankylosing spondylitis or in good health (not recorded which). Sequencing used blood, either unsorted or a sorted T cell fraction (not recorded which). Written as DNA, the CDR3 is TGCGCCAGCAGCCAAGATAAGGGCGCTGGAGAGACCCAGTACTTC. Translation gives CASSQDKGAGETQYF.